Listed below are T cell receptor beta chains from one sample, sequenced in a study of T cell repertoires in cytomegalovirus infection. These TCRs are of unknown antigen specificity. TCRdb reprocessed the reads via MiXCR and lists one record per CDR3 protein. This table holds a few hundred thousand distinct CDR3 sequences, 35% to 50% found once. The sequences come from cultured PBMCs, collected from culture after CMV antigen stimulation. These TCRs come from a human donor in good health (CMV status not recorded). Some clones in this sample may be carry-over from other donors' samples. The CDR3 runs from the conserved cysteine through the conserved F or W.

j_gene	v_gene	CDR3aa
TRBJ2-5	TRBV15	CATSRDQETQYF
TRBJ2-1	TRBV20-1	CSAAGGYNEQFF
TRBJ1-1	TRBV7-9	CASSFSGQGRNTEAFF
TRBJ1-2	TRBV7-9	CASSPPGLNYGYTF
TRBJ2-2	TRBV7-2	CASSPVTGELFF
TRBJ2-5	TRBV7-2	CASSLASDPTRTQYF
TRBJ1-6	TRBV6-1	CASSTGARSPLHF
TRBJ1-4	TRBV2	CASSVEAEKLFF
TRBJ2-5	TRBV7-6	CASSIRLAGGAETQYF
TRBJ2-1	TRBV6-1	CASSEWGGGSYNEQFF
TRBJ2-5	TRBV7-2	CASSWTGGWQETQYF
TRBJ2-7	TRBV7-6	CASSLGGEYEQYF
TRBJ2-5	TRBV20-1	CSARGFLEIRQETQYF
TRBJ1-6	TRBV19	CASREFISYNSPLHF
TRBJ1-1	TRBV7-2	CASSLVHPGVKAFF
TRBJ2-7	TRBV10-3	CAISESRNRGYEQYF
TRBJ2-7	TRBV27	CASSWTVSSYEQYF
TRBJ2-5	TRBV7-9	CASSPEWREFSETQYF
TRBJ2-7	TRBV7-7	CASSVAQGYEQYF
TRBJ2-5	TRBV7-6	CASSAGTGQETQYF
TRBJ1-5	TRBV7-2	CASSHHVGQGNQPQHF
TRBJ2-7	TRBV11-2	CASSPRTSGATAYEQYF
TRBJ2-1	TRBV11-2	CASRGLAGYRNEQFF
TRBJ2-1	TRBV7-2	CASSPTSAHFVREQFF
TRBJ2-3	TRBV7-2	CASSPWGASGSNTQYF
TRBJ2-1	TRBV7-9	CASSRLGLAGEKVDNEQFF
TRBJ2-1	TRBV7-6	CASSFSSGSVPYNEQFF
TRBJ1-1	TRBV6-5	CASSLGGEVTEAFF
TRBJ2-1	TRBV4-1	CASSQADNEQFF
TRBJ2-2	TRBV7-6	CASSLASGATGELFF